The 26 T cell receptor beta chains below were found in one sample sequenced in a study of blood T cell repertoires in COVID-19. Profiling relied on immunoSEQ multiplex PCR, and the TCRdb table lists in-frame clones only, not all of them. The data show hundreds of thousands of clones, with about 87% seen just once and roughly 7.1% held by the top ten. The source material was peripheral blood. The origin of the receptors is a woman in her 50s who had recovered from COVID-19.

This clone has a handful of counts. The J gene is TRBJ2-5, the V gene TRBV4-3, with 8 positions matching TRBD2. The CDR3 sequence is 15 residues long. J gave up 3 bases and V 5 bases, and 8 bases lay outside the gene matches. Germline lookup yields CDR1 LGHNA and CDR2 YSLEER. CDR3 sequence (DNA): TGCGCCAGCAGCTTCCAATTCGGGAGGGAAGAGACCCAGTACTTC. It is translated as CASSFQFGREETQYF.

In the case of this clone: Other DNA sequences in the same sample also yield this CDR3. V and J are TRBV7-2 and TRBJ1-6; TRBD1 might be the D (5 bases). Germline loops: CDR1 SGHTA, CDR2 FQGNSA. The CDR3 contains 14 residues. Trimming took off 3 bases at V and 4 bases at J, with 7 bases between the two ends. CDR3 residues: CASSLRGYNSPLHF. The DNA of the CDR3 is TGTGCCAGCAGCTTGCGGGGGTATAATTCACCCCTCCACTTT. Full variable domain (rest looked up from reference TRBV7-2 and TRBJ1-6): GAGVSQSPSNKVTEKGKDVELRCDPISGHTALYWYRQSLGQGLEFLIYFQGNSAPDKSGLPSDRFSAERTGGSVSTLTIQRTQQEDSAVYLCASSLRGYNSPLHFGNGTRLTVT.

The CDR3 nucleotides are TGTGCCAGCAGCCTAGCGGGAGGGCCGGATGAGCAGTTCTTC. This encodes CASSLAGGPDEQFF. V is TRBV3-1 (or the pseudogene TRBV3-2) and J is TRBJ2-1; 11 nucleotides align to TRBD2. The germline CDR1 and CDR2 sequences are LGHDT and YNNKEL (reference sequence). V gave up 4 bases and J gave up 8 bases; unmatched junction bases: 4. There are 14 residues in the CDR3.

This chain links TRBV7-8 with TRBJ2-3; 7 nucleotides match TRBD2. Germline V CDR1 and CDR2: SGHVS, FQNEAQ. The V and J ends lost 4 bases and 3 bases, in that order; junction bases with no gene match: 10. This CDR3 spans 16 amino acids. This chain's CDR3 is CASSSHGGEGTDTQYF. The CDR3, as DNA: TGTGCCAGCAGCTCTCATGGGGGGGAAGGGACAGATACGCAGTATTTT.

The genes are TRBV19 and TRBJ2-1; 8 positions agree with TRBD2. The V gene's germline CDR1 is LNHDA and CDR2 SQIVND (reference sequence). The J segment lost 0 bases and the V segment lost 7 bases, leaving 8 bases of the junction unmatched. CDR3 length: 16 residues. This chain's CDR3 is CASTPGSGGSYNEQFF. The CDR3 DNA reads TGTGCCAGTACCCCAGGGAGCGGGGGCTCCTACAATGAGCAGTTCTTC.

V gene TRBV28 combines with J gene TRBJ2-7; D may be TRBD2 (6 bases). CDR1 is MDHEN and CDR2 is SYDVKM in the germline V gene. V dropped 7 bases and J dropped 4 bases, with 23 bases sitting between them. The CDR3 extends over 16 amino acids. The CDR3 sequence: CASMGGVQGSSYEQYF. The DNA of the CDR3 is TGTGCCAGCATGGGGGGTGTCCAGGGATCTTCATACGAGCAGTACTTC.

The V and J genes are TRBV6-5 and TRBJ2-2, with D possibly being TRBD2 (6 bases). This CDR3 region has 15 residues. V was shortened by 1 base and J by 1 base, with 7 bases between the two germline ends. Looked up from germline, CDR1 is MNHEY and CDR2 is SVGAGI. The CDR3 coding sequence is TGTGCCAGCAGTTACTATAGCGGGAACACCGGGGAGCTGTTTTTT. Protein: CASSYYSGNTGELFF.

The genes are TRBV7-8 and TRBJ2-5; 7 bases fit TRBD1. Germline CDR1 SGHVS, CDR2 FQNEAQ. V lost 7 bases to trimming and J lost 4 bases; unmatched junction nucleotides: 9. This CDR3 is built from 14 residues. Here the CDR3 reads CASTETGMRETQYF. The CDR3 DNA is TGTGCCAGCACCGAGACAGGGATGAGAGAGACCCAGTACTTC. The full variable domain, with the rest looked up from reference TRBV7-8 and TRBJ2-5, is GAGVSQSPRYKVAKRGQDVALRCDPISGHVSLFWYQQALGQGPEFLTYFQNEAQLDKSGLPSDRFFAERPEGSVSTLKIQRTQQEDSAVYLCASTETGMRETQYFGPGTRLLVL.

The chain has TRBV7-3 and TRBJ2-3, with 7 bases aligning to TRBD1. Losses at the gene ends were 5 bases for V and 1 base for J; bases not matched to a gene: 3. From germline, CDR1 is SGHTA and CDR2 FQGTGA. This CDR3 is built from 14 residues. Written as DNA, the CDR3 is TGTGCCAGCAGCCTCGGGACAGGCACAGATACGCAGTATTTT. It codes for CASSLGTGTDTQYF.

The rearrangement joins TRBV12-3 or TRBV12-4 to TRBJ1-5; perhaps TRBD1 as D (5 bases). This CDR3 comprises 13 residues. Trimming cost V 3 bases and J 7 bases, with 10 bases left between them. CDR3 nucleotide sequence: TGTGCCAGCAGTTTGCGGGGGAAACAGCCCCAGCATTTT. This codes for CASSLRGKQPQHF.

The chain carries TRBV10-3 and TRBJ2-2, with 8 nucleotides matching TRBD2. This CDR3 is built from 15 residues. Germline trimming cut 8 bases from V and 6 bases from J; bases unmatched to any gene: 11. Germline V gene lookup returns CDR1 ENHRY and CDR2 SYGVKD. The CDR3 sequence: CAIGGGTERPGELFF. The DNA of the CDR3 is TGTGCCATCGGCGGGGGGACTGAACGTCCCGGGGAGCTGTTTTTT.

The sample holds one count of this clone. The CDR3 region is CASSVNEKLFF. The CDR3 coding sequence is TGTGCCAGCAGTGTAAATGAAAAACTGTTTTTT. The chain couples TRBV28 to TRBJ1-4; D is uncertain. Trimming cost V 5 bases and J 5 bases, with 3 bases left between them. Germline V gene sequence: CDR1 MDHEN, CDR2 SYDVKM. The CDR3 has 11 residues.

This clone is a singleton in its sample. This chain uses TRBV6-2 or TRBV6-3 with TRBJ2-7, with 9 nucleotides matching TRBD2. This CDR3 spans 14 amino acids. Trimming took 6 bases from V and 7 from J; bases not matched to a gene: 10. Germline V CDR1 and CDR2: MNHEY, SVGEGT. The DNA of the CDR3 is TGTGCCAGCAGCCATAGCGGGAGAATCTATGAGCAGTACTTC. Its translation is CASSHSGRIYEQYF.

The chain joins TRBV6-6 to TRBJ2-7; D might be TRBD2 (6 bases). The CDR3 has 16 amino acids. Per the germline V gene, CDR1 is MNHNY and CDR2 is SVGAGI (reference sequence). V was pared by 6 bases and J by 0 bases, with 18 bases between. In nucleotides, the CDR3 is TGTGCCAGCAGACTCCTATGGGCGGGGCACTCCTACGAGCAGTACTTC. Its translation is CASRLLWAGHSYEQYF.

V usage is TRBV5-6 and J usage is TRBJ1-5; weak D call: TRBD1 (6 bases). The V gene lost 5 bases and the J gene lost 1 base, with 10 bases spanning the gap. This CDR3 comprises 14 residues. In germline, CDR1 is SGHDT, CDR2 YYEEEE. The CDR3 region has the DNA TGTGCCAGCAGTTTAGACAGGAGCAATCAGCCCCAGCATTTT. Protein: CASSLDRSNQPQHF.

The genes are TRBV19 and TRBJ2-1, with D possibly TRBD1 on 6 matching bases. This CDR3 comprises 15 residues. The germline V and J ends were trimmed by 6 bases and 2 bases, with 14 bases remaining between them. CDR1 and CDR2 from the germline V gene are LNHDA and SQIVND (reference sequence). Here the CDR3 DNA reads TGTGCCAGTAGACGCCGGACAGCAGCCTACAATGAGCAGTTCTTC. Its protein product is CASRRRTAAYNEQFF.

The chain has TRBV20-1 and TRBJ2-7, with D possibly being TRBD2 (5 bases). Germline V gene sequence: CDR1 DFQATT, CDR2 SNEGSKA (reference sequence). CDR3 length: 12 residues. The ends were cut back, 4 bases at V and 4 bases at J, with 11 bases in the middle. The CDR3: CSANDGGYEQYF. The CDR3 nucleotides read TGCAGTGCTAATGACGGCGGGTACGAGCAGTACTTC.

This chain joins TRBV4-3 and TRBJ1-4; a possible D gene is TRBD1 (5 bases). The V end was cut by 0 bases, the J end by 6 bases, with 14 bases between. The CDR3 is made up of 16 amino acids. CDR1 and CDR2 from the germline V gene are LGHNA and YSLEER. The CDR3 DNA follows: TGCGCCAGCAGCCAAGACTACGGGGGAGGGGATGAAAAACTGTTTTTT. Protein sequence: CASSQDYGGGDEKLFF.

The chain joins TRBV4-1 to TRBJ1-1; 9 bases align to TRBD1. Germline V gene lookup returns CDR1 MGHRA and CDR2 YSYEKL. CDR3 length: 15 residues. V lost 1 base, J lost 5 bases, and 5 bases stayed unmatched. The CDR3 bases are TGCGCCAGCAGCCAAGCTCACAGGGGGCGGACTGAAGCTTTCTTT. It codes for CASSQAHRGRTEAFF.

V is TRBV16 and J is TRBJ1-6; D might be TRBD1 (6 bases). V lost 2 bases and J 6 bases, leaving 8 bases between the germline ends. The V gene's germline CDR1 is KGHSY and CDR2 FQNENV. The CDR3 sequence is 14 residues long. For the CDR3, the DNA is TGTGCCAGCAGCCAAACAGGGATTAATTCACCCCTCCACTTT. Translation gives CASSQTGINSPLHF.

The chain joins TRBV7-9 to TRBJ1-1; 7 nucleotides align to TRBD1. Germline assignment: CDR1 SEHNR and CDR2 FQNEAQ (reference sequence). Trimming at V came to 1 base and at J to 0 bases, leaving 14 bases not matched to a gene. The CDR3 spans 19 residues. The CDR3, as DNA: TGTGCCAGCAGCTTAGTCTCGGACGGACGGACAGGCATGAACACTGAAGCTTTCTTT. It translates to CASSLVSDGRTGMNTEAFF.

About this clone: Within the sample, other DNA sequences also encode this same CDR3. The chain links TRBV6-5 to TRBJ1-2; D gene uncertain. The V gene's germline CDR1 is MNHEY and CDR2 SVGAGI. The CDR3 is made up of 12 amino acids. Trimming left V 7 bases short and J 1 base short, with 7 bases between. Here the CDR3 reads CASKGDNYGYTF. The CDR3 region has the DNA TGTGCCAGCAAAGGAGATAACTATGGCTACACCTTC.

This clone was seen a handful of times. The chain uses TRBV7-2 and TRBJ2-1; a possible D gene is TRBD1 (6 bases). Germline V gene lookup returns CDR1 SGHTA and CDR2 FQGNSA. Trimming stripped 2 bases from V and 3 bases from J, with 11 bases between. This CDR3 is 15 amino acids long. The CDR3 here is CASSLLQGGYNEQFF. CDR3 bases: TGTGCCAGCAGCTTACTCCAAGGGGGCTACAATGAGCAGTTCTTC.

The chain links TRBV7-9 to TRBJ2-7, with 10 positions matching TRBD2. V shed 2 bases and J 3 bases; nucleotides not matched to a gene: 4. CDR1 and CDR2 from the germline V gene are SEHNR and FQNEAQ (reference sequence). This CDR3 spans 15 amino acids. CDR3 loop: CASSLQSGRVYEQYF. DNA for the CDR3: TGTGCCAGCAGCTTACAAAGCGGGAGGGTCTACGAGCAGTACTTC.

The V gene is TRBV4-3, the J gene TRBJ1-2, with unresolved D. Germline assignment: CDR1 LGHNA and CDR2 YSLEER. The CDR3 runs 15 residues. V shed 0 bases and J shed 6 bases, with 14 bases lying between them. In nucleotides, the CDR3 is TGCGCCAGCAGCCAAGATCAACGGGGTCGAGATGGCTACACCTTC. It translates to CASSQDQRGRDGYTF.

This sequence joins TRBV5-4 and TRBJ1-1; 7 bases match TRBD1. Unmatched junction bases numbered 10, after V lost 4 bases and J lost 1 base. CDR3 size: 16 residues. CDR1 and CDR2 from the germline V gene are SGHNT and YYREEE (reference sequence). The DNA for the CDR3 is TGTGCCAGCAGCCCCAAACAGGGGTTAGGGAACACTGAAGCTTTCTTT. As protein: CASSPKQGLGNTEAFF.